The sequence of this T cell receptor beta chain was determined in a study of human T cells and chemical hapten exposure. Each CDR3 protein gets one entry after TCRdb re-called the RACE reads with MiXCR. Of tens of thousands of distinct CDR3 sequences listed, around 5% are singletons. Time point: healthy volunteer bleed at 6 weeks. Whole blood that had not been fractionated was the source of extracted total RNA. At least ten counts were recorded for this clonotype. Sequences were obtained from whole blood. This clonotype was obtained from a human donor in good health. Some clones in this sample may be carry-over from other donors' samples.

The CDR3 loop reads CASRRGETEAFF. In DNA, the CDR3 is TGCGCCAGCAGACGGGGAGAGACTGAAGCTTTCTTT. This chain connects TRBV5-1 to TRBJ1-1; D uncertain. The CDR3 spans 12 residues. With 5 bases removed from V and 5 bases from J, the gap between germline ends came to 10 bases. CDR1 and CDR2 (germline): SGHRS, YFSETQ.